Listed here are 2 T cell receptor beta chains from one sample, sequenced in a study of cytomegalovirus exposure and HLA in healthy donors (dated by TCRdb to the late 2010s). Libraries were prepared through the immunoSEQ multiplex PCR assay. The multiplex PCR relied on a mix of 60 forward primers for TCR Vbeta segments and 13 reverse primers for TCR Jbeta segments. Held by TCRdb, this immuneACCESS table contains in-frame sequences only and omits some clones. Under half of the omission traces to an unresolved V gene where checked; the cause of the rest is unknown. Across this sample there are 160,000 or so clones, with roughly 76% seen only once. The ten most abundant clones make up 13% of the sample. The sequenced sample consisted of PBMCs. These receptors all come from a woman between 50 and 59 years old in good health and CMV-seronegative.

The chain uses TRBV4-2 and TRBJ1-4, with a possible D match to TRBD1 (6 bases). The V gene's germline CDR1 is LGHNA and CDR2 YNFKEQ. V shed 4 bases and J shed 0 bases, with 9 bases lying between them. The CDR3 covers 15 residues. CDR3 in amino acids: CASSLYRATNEKLFF. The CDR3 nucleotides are TGTGCCAGCAGCCTCTACAGGGCAACTAATGAAAAACTGTTTTTT.

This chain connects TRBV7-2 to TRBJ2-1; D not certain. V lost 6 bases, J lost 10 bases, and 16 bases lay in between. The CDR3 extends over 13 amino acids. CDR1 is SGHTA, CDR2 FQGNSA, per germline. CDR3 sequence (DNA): TGTGCCAGCAGTCCTATGAACGGCAGGGAGCAGTTCTTC. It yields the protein CASSPMNGREQFF.